This entry lists 15 T cell receptor beta chains sequenced from one sample in a study of shared clonotypes between healthy human individuals. Here immunoSEQ multiplex PCR was the method, and the copy in TCRdb shows in-frame clones only, minus some. The data show approximately 980,000 clones, with roughly 72% seen just once and about 1.5% held by the top ten. Sequenced input: memory CD4+ T cells sorted from blood. The sample's subset: CD45RA-negative fraction. These receptors came from a man between 18 and 29 years old in good health.

This clone was seen only a few times. CDR3 in DNA: TGTGCCAGCAGTATGGGGAAGGAACGAGGACCCCTCCACTTT. It encodes CASSMGKERGPLHF. The chain couples TRBV2 to TRBJ1-6, with D uncertain. The CDR3 is 14 residues long. CDR1 is SNHLY and CDR2 is FYNNEI in the germline V gene. Trimming pared 5 bases from V and 12 bases from J, leaving 17 bases between.

This chain joins TRBV5-4 and TRBJ1-2; D uncertain. CDR1 SGHNT and CDR2 YYREEE come from the germline V gene (reference sequence). V dropped 4 bases and J dropped 4 bases, with 14 bases sitting between them. The CDR3 consists of 14 residues. The CDR3 protein is CASSRAFEGYGYTF. The CDR3, as DNA: TGTGCCAGCAGCCGGGCCTTCGAGGGCTATGGCTACACCTTC. Together with reference TRBV5-4 and TRBJ1-2, the CDR3 gives the full variable domain: ETGVTQSPTHLIKTRGQQVTLRCSSQSGHNTVSWYQQALGQGPQFIFQYYREEENGRGNFPPRFSGLQFPNYSSELNVNALELDDSALYLCASSRAFEGYGYTFGSGTRLTVV.

This clone was detected only a few times. The chain has TRBV6-1 and TRBJ1-5; TRBD1 might be the D (5 bases). V lost 8 bases to trimming and J lost 6 bases, with 17 bases between them. Per the germline V gene, CDR1 is MNHNS and CDR2 is SASEGT. CDR3 length: 14 amino acids. The CDR3 region is CASDSSMGGQPQHF. For the CDR3, the DNA is TGTGCCAGCGATTCCTCAATGGGGGGTCAGCCCCAGCATTTT.

The chain carries TRBV4-1 and TRBJ1-5; perhaps TRBD1 as D (5 bases). Germline V gene lookup returns CDR1 MGHRA and CDR2 YSYEKL. V lost 0 bases and J 8 bases, leaving 23 bases between the germline ends. CDR3 length: 18 amino acids. The CDR3 protein is CASSQDRGLSSTGEPQHF. In DNA form, the CDR3 reads TGCGCCAGCAGCCAAGATCGGGGGTTGTCGTCAACTGGGGAGCCCCAGCATTTT.

The chain has TRBV19 and TRBJ2-5, with D tentatively TRBD2 (6 bases). The CDR3 is made up of 14 amino acids. Trimming took 5 bases from V and 3 from J, leaving 13 bases between them. From germline, CDR1 is LNHDA and CDR2 SQIVND (reference sequence). CDR3 residues: CASSRGFEKETQYF. CDR3 bases: TGTGCCAGTAGTCGGGGGTTTGAAAAAGAGACCCAGTACTTC.

This clone was detected once. The DNA of the CDR3 is TGTGCCAGTAGTATTCGGACAGTAGCGAACACCGGGGAGCTGTTTTTT. Its protein is CASSIRTVANTGELFF. This chain links TRBV19 with TRBJ2-2, with a weak D call TRBD1 (6 bases). The ends were cut back, 3 bases at V and 0 bases at J, with 11 bases in the middle. This CDR3 contains 16 residues. The germline gives CDR1 LNHDA, CDR2 SQIVND (reference sequence). Drawing the rest from reference TRBV19 and TRBJ2-2, the complete variable domain is DGGITQSPKYLFRKEGQNVTLSCEQNLNHDAMYWYRQDPGQGLRLIYYSQIVNDFQKGDIAEGYSVSREKKESFPLTVTSAQKNPTAFYLCASSIRTVANTGELFFGEGSRLTVL.

Turning to this clone: Distinct nucleotide sequences in the sample also encode this CDR3. The rearrangement links TRBV9 to TRBJ2-5, with TRBD1 identical over 7 bases. The CDR3 runs to 14 residues. Germline CDR1 reads SGDLS; CDR2 reads YYNGEE. V was pared by 3 bases and J by 2 bases, with 4 bases of the junction left unmatched. The CDR3 nucleotides are TGTGCCAGCAGCGCCCGACAGGGACAAGAGACCCAGTACTTC. Protein: CASSARQGQETQYF.

This chain joins TRBV5-1 and TRBJ1-2; the match to TRBD1 covers 8 bases. With V trimmed by 4 bases and J by 6 bases, 8 bases remained unmatched. The CDR3 loop spans 14 amino acids. Germline V gene data show CDR1 as SGHRS and CDR2 as YFSETQ. The CDR3 protein is CASSARTGRDGYTF. The CDR3 DNA reads as TGCGCCAGCAGCGCACGGACAGGGAGAGATGGCTACACCTTC. Complete variable domain (other parts from reference TRBV5-1 and TRBJ1-2): KAGVTQTPRYLIKTRGQQVTLSCSPISGHRSVSWYQQTPGQGLQFLFEYFSETQRNKGNFPGRFSGRQFSNSRSEMNVSTLELGDSALYLCASSARTGRDGYTFGSGTRLTVV.

This clone was seen just once. An end of the junction does not agree with germline; a read error may underlie this. The V call is TRBV28, the J call TRBJ2-4, with D hard to call. This CDR3 is 12 amino acids long. Looked up from germline, CDR1 is MDHEN and CDR2 is SYDVKM. The CDR3 DNA reads as TGTGCCAGCAGTTCCATGGACCTTCGGCCGAACTTC. Translated, it gives CASSSMDLRPNF. The complete variable domain, with remaining parts taken from reference TRBV28 and TRBJ2-4, reads DVKVTQSSRYLVKRTGEKVFLECVQDMDHENMFWYRQDPGLGLRLIYFSYDVKMKEKGDIPEGYSVSREKKERFSLILESASTNQTSMYLCASSSMDLRPNFGAGTRLSVL.

In DNA, the CDR3 is TGCAGCGTTGTGACGGGACAGGGGTCCTACGAGCAGTACTTC. It yields the protein CSVVTGQGSYEQYF. V and J are TRBV29-1 and TRBJ2-7; 10 nucleotides line up with TRBD1. The trim removed 4 bases at V and 1 base at J, leaving 4 bases unmatched. The CDR3 covers 14 residues. The germline CDR1 and CDR2 sequences are SQVTM and ANQGSEA.

The genes are TRBV4-1 and TRBJ1-2, with D maybe TRBD1 (5 bases). Per germline, CDR1 MGHRA and CDR2 YSYEKL. The V and J ends lost 0 bases and 4 bases respectively, with 9 bases between them. CDR3 size: 14 residues. CDR3 in amino acids: CASSQDLQVYGYTF. For the CDR3, the DNA is TGCGCCAGCAGCCAAGATTTACAGGTCTATGGCTACACCTTC.

About this clone: Within the sample, other DNA sequences also encode this same CDR3. The chain combines TRBV7-2 with TRBJ2-1; 10 bases fit TRBD2. V was pared by 4 bases and J by 1 base, with 1 base of the junction left unmatched. CDR1 is SGHTA, CDR2 FQGNSA, per germline. This CDR3 has 15 residues. CDR3: CASSSLAGSYNEQFF. CDR3 in DNA: TGTGCCAGCAGCTCACTAGCGGGATCCTACAATGAGCAGTTCTTC.

The V gene is TRBV28, the J gene TRBJ1-2, with TRBD1 as a possible D gene (5 bases). The CDR3 totals 14 residues. CDR1 and CDR2 from the germline V gene are MDHEN and SYDVKM. Trimming shortened V by 3 bases and J by 7 bases, and 15 bases separated the two germline ends. CDR3 amino acids: CASSFFGGSSGYTF. The CDR3 coding sequence is TGTGCCAGCAGTTTTTTTGGGGGATCCTCTGGCTACACCTTC.

The chain joins TRBV6-6 to TRBJ2-7; no firm D call. The CDR3 sequence is 12 residues long. Trimming took 5 bases from V and 4 from J, leaving 9 bases between them. Germline CDR1 reads MNHNY; CDR2 reads SVGAGI (reference sequence). The CDR3 coding sequence is TGTGCCAGCAGTCCTGTGCGATACGAGCAGTACTTC. It is translated as CASSPVRYEQYF.

This chain links TRBV30 with TRBJ2-7; D is perhaps TRBD2 (6 bases). Trimming pared 4 bases from V and 2 bases from J, leaving 18 bases between. The CDR3 extends over 15 amino acids. The germline CDR1 and CDR2 sequences are GTSNPN and SVGIG (reference sequence). The CDR3 spells CAWIREVAPPYEQYF. CDR3 coding DNA: TGTGCCTGGATAAGGGAGGTAGCCCCTCCCTACGAGCAGTACTTC.